What follows are 15 T cell receptor beta chains derived from one specimen sequenced in a study of Ad26.COV2.S vaccination and SARS-CoV-2 variants. The sample's treatment: 15 to 20 received Ad26.COV2.S at low or high dose, single or two shots; 5 received placebo; per-sample allocation not given. On day 63 after the first injection, vaccine and placebo recipients gave samples. TCRdb's table, derived via immunoSEQ multiplex PCR, lists solely in-frame clones and lacks some. The profile shows around 310,000 clones, 75% to 90% of them singletons. Sequencing used peripheral blood, obtained in a trial of Ad26.COV2.S vaccine versus placebo. The source is a person aged 18-65 years who received the Ad26.COV2.S COVID-19 vaccine or a placebo.

The chain carries TRBV7-8 and TRBJ1-6, with D unclear. Germline V lookup: CDR1 SGHVS, CDR2 FQNEAQ. The CDR3 is made up of 17 amino acids. Trimming pared 0 bases from V and 5 bases from J, leaving 14 bases between. CDR3 in amino acids: CASSLAQTLWDNSPLHF. Written as DNA, the CDR3 is TGTGCCAGCAGCTTAGCGCAGACACTTTGGGATAATTCACCCCTCCACTTT.

This clone has more than one count but fewer than ten. This sequence joins TRBV6-2 or TRBV6-3 and TRBJ2-1; D is ambiguous. In germline, CDR1 is MNHEY, CDR2 SVGEGT. The CDR3 runs 17 residues. Trimming left V 3 bases short and J 0 bases short, with 15 bases between. As DNA, the CDR3 is TGTGCCAGCAGTTATTTCATTGAATACACCTCCTACAATGAGCAGTTCTTC. This encodes CASSYFIEYTSYNEQFF.

V usage is TRBV6-4 and J usage is TRBJ1-1; TRBD1 matches at 8 bases. The CDR3 covers 15 residues. CDR1 is MRHNA and CDR2 is SNTAGT in the germline V gene. Germline trimming cut 2 bases from V and 1 base from J; bases unmatched to any gene: 3. The CDR3 DNA reads TGTGCCAGCAGTGACGGGACAGGTGGGAACACTGAAGCTTTCTTT. It translates to CASSDGTGGNTEAFF.

This chain uses TRBV2 with TRBJ1-1; D might be TRBD1 (6 bases). Germline V gives CDR1 SNHLY, CDR2 FYNNEI. This CDR3 is built from 12 residues. Deletions cut 7 bases from V and 3 bases from J, with 9 bases between. CDR3 region: CASKRGYTEAFF. The CDR3 DNA sequence: TGTGCCAGCAAAAGGGGGTACACTGAAGCTTTCTTT. Using reference TRBV2 and TRBJ1-1 for the parts outside the CDR3, the full variable domain is EPEVTQTPSHQVTQMGQEVILRCVPISNHLYFYWYRQILGQKVEFLVSFYNNEISEKSEIFDDQFSVERPDGSNFTLKIRSTKLEDSAMYFCASKRGYTEAFFGQGTRLTVV.

The chain couples TRBV5-6 to TRBJ2-1; 8 bases fit TRBD1. The CDR3 covers 16 residues. Germline V gene sequence: CDR1 SGHDT, CDR2 YYEEEE. V lost 0 bases and J lost 3; bases outside the gene matches: 5. The CDR3 nucleotides are TGTGCCAGCAGCTTGGCCCCGGGACAGGTCTACAATGAGCAGTTCTTC. It encodes CASSLAPGQVYNEQFF.

The V call is TRBV27, the J call TRBJ1-6, with D possibly TRBD1 on 5 matching bases. Germline V gene sequence: CDR1 MNHEY, CDR2 SMNVEV (reference sequence). This CDR3 spans 14 amino acids. V lost 8 bases, J lost 3 bases, and 11 bases lay in between. CDR3 coding DNA: TGTGCCAGCTGGCGGGGGATCTATAATTCACCCCTCCACTTT. This sequence encodes CASWRGIYNSPLHF.

This rearrangement joins TRBV11-2 to TRBJ2-2; D is unresolved. The V end lost 0 bases, the J end lost 2 bases, and 10 bases lay between the germline ends. The CDR3 is 16 amino acids. The V gene's germline CDR1 is SGHAT and CDR2 FQNNGV. CDR3 in amino acids: CASSLDPGGNTGELFF. As DNA, the CDR3 is TGTGCCAGCAGCTTAGACCCAGGTGGTAACACCGGGGAGCTGTTTTTT.

This chain uses TRBV6-5 with TRBJ1-6, with D possibly being TRBD1 (6 bases). This CDR3 spans 15 amino acids. The germline CDR1 and CDR2 sequences are MNHEY and SVGAGI. V lost 6 bases and J 2 bases, leaving 11 bases between the germline ends. For the CDR3, the DNA is TGTGCCAGCAGCAGGACAGTTCCCTATAATTCACCCCTCCACTTT. It yields the protein CASSRTVPYNSPLHF.

The chain couples TRBV6-5 to TRBJ1-2; D gene ambiguous. V was pared by 4 bases and J by 8 bases, with 14 bases between. The CDR3 is made up of 13 amino acids. Germline V gene data show CDR1 as MNHEY and CDR2 as SVGAGI. This CDR3 reads CASSLELVGGYTF. DNA for the CDR3: TGTGCCAGCAGTTTAGAACTGGTTGGGGGCTACACCTTC.

The V and J genes are TRBV19 and TRBJ1-2; D is possibly TRBD1 (6 bases). The CDR3 is 15 amino acids. Germline values: CDR1 LNHDA, CDR2 SQIVND (reference sequence). V lost 3 bases to trimming and J lost 5 bases, with 16 bases between them. The CDR3 region is CASSIGGAASYGYTF. The CDR3 DNA reads TGTGCCAGTAGTATCGGGGGGGCCGCTTCTTATGGCTACACCTTC.

This sequence joins TRBV6-5 and TRBJ1-5, with TRBD1 as a possible D gene (6 bases). The CDR3 has 15 residues. Trimming stripped 5 bases from V and 0 bases from J, with 11 bases between. The germline gives CDR1 MNHEY, CDR2 SVGAGI. CDR3 in DNA: TGTGCCAGCAGTCGCGGACAGTATAGCAATCAGCCCCAGCATTTT. This gives the protein CASSRGQYSNQPQHF.

CDR3 bases: TGTGCCAGTAGTATAGCGGGGGCAAGTGGGGCCAACGTCCTGACTTTC. Protein sequence: CASSIAGASGANVLTF. The chain combines TRBV19 with TRBJ2-6, with D possibly called TRBD1 or TRBD2 (6 bases each). With 1 base removed from V and 3 bases from J, the gap between germline ends came to 10 bases. The CDR3 has 16 amino acids. Looked up from germline, CDR1 is LNHDA and CDR2 is SQIVND (reference sequence).

The chain combines TRBV13 with TRBJ1-2, with D possibly being TRBD1 (5 bases). Trimming removed 2 bases at V and 6 bases at J, with 13 bases between. Germline CDR1 and CDR2: PRHDT and FYEKMQ (reference sequence). This CDR3 has 14 amino acids. The DNA of the CDR3 is TGTGCCAGCAGCTTAAACGAGGGGTCGGATGGCTACACCTTC. It translates to CASSLNEGSDGYTF.

V gene TRBV5-1 combines with J gene TRBJ1-4; TRBD1 agrees at 7 bases. The CDR3 has 15 residues. V shed 5 bases and J 4 bases; nucleotides not matched to a gene: 8. Germline CDR1 reads SGHRS; CDR2 reads YFSETQ. CDR3 amino acids: CASSRTGQNNEKLFF. Here the CDR3 DNA reads TGCGCCAGCAGTCGGACGGGACAGAATAATGAAAAACTGTTTTTT.

The chain carries TRBV6-1 and TRBJ2-7, with 7 bases fitting TRBD2. The CDR3 has 16 residues. Trimming at V came to 1 base and at J to 1 base, leaving 7 bases not matched to a gene. CDR1 MNHNS and CDR2 SASEGT come from the germline V gene. The chain's CDR3 is CASSEGYSGSSYEQYV. In nucleotides, the CDR3 is TGTGCCAGCAGTGAAGGGTATAGCGGGTCGTCCTACGAGCAGTACGTC.